Each of the 3 T cell receptor beta chains below was sequenced from the same sample in a study of spatial heterogeneity in lung cancer (dated by TCRdb to between 2018 and 2021). The intended sense of this specimen's time point label: sample taken at primary tumor resection. For TCR sequencing, whole RNA was extracted from tumor and nontumor lung tissue, or from cryopreserved PBMC samples, and no cell sorting was done. Receptor amplification or capture employed 5' RACE. The sequencer was a NextSeq 500. TCRdb ran its own pipeline on the public reads, namely fastp trimming at Q25 and MiXCR clone calling, and kept in-frame beta chains. Under each unique CDR3 protein, matching rows form one entry showing the most common genes and DNA. Counted in this sample were over 2,000 distinct CDR3 sequences; about 19% of them appeared once. The ten largest make up under 45% of the sample. Sequences were derived from PBMCs, sampled at surgery. The receptors originated from a male donor with early-stage non-small cell lung cancer.

By frequency in the sample, this clonotype is medium-sized. CDR3 region: CASSELAQETQYF. As DNA, the CDR3 is TGTGCCAGCAGTGAATTGGCCCAAGAGACCCAGTACTTC. The chain has TRBV25-1 and TRBJ2-5; D is unresolved. Per the germline V gene, CDR1 is MGHDK and CDR2 is SYGVNS. V was pared by 1 base and J by 1 base, with 4 bases between. The CDR3 has 13 residues.

This clonotype came up a few times. This chain uses TRBV5-1 with TRBJ2-1; 10 positions match TRBD1. The ends lost 4 bases at V and 10 bases at J; junction bases unmatched: 8. Germline CDR1 reads SGHRS; CDR2 reads YFSETQ. This CDR3 has 14 residues. CDR3 in amino acids: CASSPGTGVGEQFF. The CDR3 region has the DNA TGCGCCAGCAGCCCAGGGACAGGGGTTGGAGAGCAGTTCTTC.

By share, this clonotype ranks as medium-sized (0.01 to 0.1%). The chain carries TRBV4-3 and TRBJ1-5; tentative D call: TRBD1 (5 bases). The CDR3 is made up of 16 amino acids. V lost 1 base to trimming and J lost 3 bases, with 13 bases between them. The germline CDR1 and CDR2 sequences are LGHNA and YSLEER. This CDR3 is CASSQVVGATNQPQHF. CDR3 DNA: TGCGCCAGCAGCCAAGTGGTCGGGGCTACCAATCAGCCCCAGCATTTT.